This is a list of T cell receptor beta chains from one sample in a study of T-cell reconstitution after alpha-beta-depleted transplantation in children. MiXCR was run by TCRdb on the PCR reads, yielding one entry per CDR3 protein. In the table there are almost 600,000 distinct CDR3 sequences, roughly a quarter of which are singletons. The sequencing here drew on PBMCs, taken before TCRalphabeta/CD19-depleted stem cell transplant. Every receptor here comes from a boy under two years old with Wiskott-Aldrich syndrome, due to receive a stem cell transplant. CDR3s include the opening cysteine and the closing phenylalanine or tryptophan. The order of the fields is J gene, D gene, CDR3 length, clone size, V gene, CDR3 protein, CDR3 DNA. D genes are given only for firm matches. The size entry is marked missing in some rows and otherwise reads once, few, many or a size class.

j_gene: TRBJ2-7
d_gene: .
len: 17
abundance: few
v_gene: TRBV28
CDR3aa: CASSFPQSSVLEGEQYF
CDR3nt: TGTGCCAGCAGTTTCCCGCAAAGCAGTGTTCTCGAGGGCGAGCAGTACTTC

j_gene: TRBJ1-6
d_gene: .
len: 15
abundance: .
v_gene: TRBV20-1
CDR3aa: CSARDTGQNNSPLHF
CDR3nt: TGCAGTGCTAGAGACACCGGACAGAATAATTCACCCCTCCACTTT

j_gene: TRBJ2-1
d_gene: TRBD2
len: 14
abundance: once
v_gene: TRBV27
CDR3aa: CASRRLAGGHEQFF
CDR3nt: TGTGCCAGCAGGAGACTAGCGGGAGGTCATGAGCAGTTCTTC

j_gene: TRBJ2-1
d_gene: .
len: 14
abundance: few
v_gene: TRBV20-1
CDR3aa: CSAMAAGSYNEQFF
CDR3nt: TGCAGTGCTATGGCAGCTGGGTCCTACAATGAGCAGTTCTTC

j_gene: TRBJ2-2
d_gene: .
len: 14
abundance: .
v_gene: TRBV27
CDR3aa: CASKRTVSTGELFF
CDR3nt: TGTGCCAGCAAGCGAACAGTCTCCACCGGGGAGCTGTTTTTT

j_gene: TRBJ2-2
d_gene: .
len: 14
abundance: .
v_gene: TRBV5-1
CDR3aa: CASSGLTTTGELFF
CDR3nt: TGCGCCAGTTCGGGACTGACCACGACCGGGGAGCTGTTTTTT

j_gene: TRBJ2-4
d_gene: TRBD2
len: 18
abundance: .
v_gene: TRBV5-1
CDR3aa: CASSWGLAGGLAKNNQYF
CDR3nt: TGCGCCAGCAGCTGGGGACTAGCGGGAGGTTTAGCCAAAAACAATCAGTACTTC

j_gene: TRBJ2-5
d_gene: TRBD2
len: 12
abundance: few
v_gene: TRBV20-1
CDR3aa: CSALGLVETQYF
CDR3nt: TGCAGTGCTCTCGGACTAGTAGAGACCCAGTACTTC

j_gene: TRBJ1-5
d_gene: .
len: 17
abundance: .
v_gene: TRBV7-9
CDR3aa: CASSLAPTGGADQPQHF
CDR3nt: TGTGCCAGCAGCTTAGCCCCGACAGGAGGCGCGGATCAGCCCCAGCATTTT

j_gene: TRBJ2-3
d_gene: .
len: 18
abundance: .
v_gene: TRBV6-5
CDR3aa: CASSSTKGAGVSTDTQYF
CDR3nt: TGTGCCAGCAGCTCTACTAAGGGGGCGGGAGTAAGCACAGATACGCAGTATTTT

j_gene: TRBJ1-6
d_gene: .
len: 15
abundance: few
v_gene: TRBV6-1
CDR3aa: CASSRVDSGRSPLHF
CDR3nt: TGTGCCAGCAGTCGGGTTGATTCAGGGAGGTCACCCCTCCACTTT

j_gene: TRBJ2-3
d_gene: .
len: 15
abundance: .
v_gene: TRBV5-6
CDR3aa: CASSLLRGYTDTQYF
CDR3nt: TGTGCCAGCAGCTTGTTGAGAGGTTACACAGATACGCAGTATTTT

j_gene: TRBJ1-1
d_gene: .
len: 11
abundance: .
v_gene: TRBV3-1
CDR3aa: CASRSTGEAFF
CDR3nt: TGTGCCAGCAGGTCAACAGGTGAAGCTTTCTTT

j_gene: TRBJ2-7
d_gene: TRBD1
len: 15
abundance: .
v_gene: TRBV7-2
CDR3aa: CASSSDRGSFYEQYF
CDR3nt: TGTGCCAGCAGCTCGGACAGGGGAAGCTTCTACGAGCAGTACTTC

j_gene: TRBJ2-2
d_gene: .
len: 15
abundance: many
v_gene: TRBV4-1
CDR3aa: CASSQGLRSTGELFF
CDR3nt: TGCGCCAGCAGCCAGGGACTCCGGAGCACCGGGGAGCTGTTTTTT

j_gene: TRBJ2-1
d_gene: .
len: 11
abundance: many
v_gene: TRBV25-1
CDR3aa: CASSEGNEQFF
CDR3nt: TGTGCCAGCAGTGAGGGCAATGAGCAGTTCTTC

j_gene: TRBJ2-1
d_gene: TRBD2
len: 14
abundance: few
v_gene: TRBV27
CDR3aa: CASRSGVSYNEQFF
CDR3nt: TGTGCCAGCAGAAGCGGGGTCTCCTACAATGAGCAGTTCTTC

j_gene: TRBJ2-5
d_gene: TRBD1
len: 12
abundance: few
v_gene: TRBV20-1
CDR3aa: CSARRTGETQYF
CDR3nt: TGCAGTGCCCGACGGACAGGAGAGACCCAGTACTTC

j_gene: TRBJ1-2
d_gene: .
len: 15
abundance: few
v_gene: TRBV5-1
CDR3aa: CASSMAGMTGRGYTF
CDR3nt: TGCGCCAGCAGCATGGCGGGAATGACAGGACGGGGCTACACCTTC

j_gene: TRBJ2-7
d_gene: TRBD1
len: 14
abundance: few
v_gene: TRBV20-1
CDR3aa: CSADPGTGFYEQYF
CDR3nt: TGCAGTGCTGACCCCGGGACAGGGTTCTACGAGCAGTACTTC

j_gene: TRBJ2-5
d_gene: .
len: 15
abundance: few
v_gene: TRBV18
CDR3aa: CASSPHPRGVETQYF
CDR3nt: TGTGCCAGCTCACCACACCCGCGAGGGGTAGAGACCCAGTACTTC

j_gene: TRBJ2-7
d_gene: TRBD1
len: 14
abundance: few
v_gene: TRBV7-8
CDR3aa: CASSLTGNPLEQYF
CDR3nt: TGTGCCAGCAGCTTGACAGGGAACCCGCTCGAGCAGTACTTC

j_gene: TRBJ1-1
d_gene: .
len: 13
abundance: .
v_gene: TRBV20-1
CDR3aa: CSATRGIEAEAFF
CDR3nt: TGCAGTGCTACAAGGGGGATCGAAGCTGAAGCTTTCTTT

j_gene: TRBJ1-2
d_gene: .
len: 12
abundance: few
v_gene: TRBV30
CDR3aa: CAWSATGEGYTF
CDR3nt: TGTGCCTGGAGTGCGACAGGCGAGGGCTACACCTTC

j_gene: TRBJ1-1
d_gene: .
len: 17
abundance: .
v_gene: TRBV5-1
CDR3aa: CASSLEWGHGANTEAFF
CDR3nt: TGCGCCAGCAGCTTGGAATGGGGTCATGGAGCGAACACTGAAGCTTTCTTT

j_gene: TRBJ2-1
d_gene: .
len: 14
abundance: .
v_gene: TRBV24-1
CDR3aa: CATSGKGSYNEQFF
CDR3nt: TGTGCCACCAGTGGTAAGGGCTCATACAATGAGCAGTTCTTC

j_gene: TRBJ2-2
d_gene: TRBD2
len: 16
abundance: .
v_gene: TRBV6-1
CDR3aa: CASRAGLAVNTGELFF
CDR3nt: TGTGCCAGCAGGGCGGGACTAGCGGTGAACACCGGGGAGCTGTTTTTT

j_gene: TRBJ1-2
d_gene: TRBD1
len: 13
abundance: .
v_gene: TRBV6-1
CDR3aa: CASSNRGLYGYTF
CDR3nt: TGTGCCAGCAGCAACAGGGGGCTCTATGGCTACACCTTC

j_gene: TRBJ2-1
d_gene: .
len: 15
abundance: .
v_gene: TRBV12-3/TRBV12-4
CDR3aa: CASSSQGLFIYEQFF
CDR3nt: TGTGCCAGCAGTTCTCAGGGATTATTTATATATGAGCAGTTCTTC

j_gene: TRBJ2-3
d_gene: TRBD2
len: 19
abundance: few
v_gene: TRBV5-1
CDR3aa: CASSLYTGTSGTSTDTQYF
CDR3nt: TGCGCCAGCAGCTTGTACACCGGGACTAGCGGGACTAGCACAGATACGCAGTATTTT

j_gene: TRBJ2-7
d_gene: .
len: 13
abundance: .
v_gene: TRBV5-1
CDR3aa: CASSFLLTYEQYF
CDR3nt: TGCGCCAGCAGCTTCCTACTTACCTACGAGCAGTACTTC

j_gene: TRBJ2-1
d_gene: .
len: 11
abundance: .
v_gene: TRBV24-1
CDR3aa: CATSGFSEQFF
CDR3nt: TGTGCCACCAGTGGATTTAGTGAGCAGTTCTTC

j_gene: TRBJ2-7
d_gene: TRBD2
len: 15
abundance: .
v_gene: TRBV20-1
CDR3aa: CSARERVAGHYEQYF
CDR3nt: TGCAGTGCTAGAGAGCGGGTAGCGGGACATTACGAGCAGTACTTC

j_gene: TRBJ2-1
d_gene: TRBD2
len: 12
abundance: few
v_gene: TRBV10-3
CDR3aa: CAIGEGGDEQFF
CDR3nt: TGTGCCATCGGGGAGGGAGGGGATGAGCAGTTCTTC

j_gene: TRBJ2-3
d_gene: .
len: 18
abundance: .
v_gene: TRBV20-1
CDR3aa: CSASLFAAGAGSTDTQYF
CDR3nt: TGCAGTGCTAGTTTATTTGCCGCGGGGGCGGGATCCACAGATACGCAGTATTTT

j_gene: TRBJ1-1
d_gene: .
len: 14
abundance: .
v_gene: TRBV9
CDR3aa: CASSVGPSWTEAFF
CDR3nt: TGTGCCAGCAGCGTAGGGCCGTCGTGGACTGAAGCTTTCTTT

j_gene: TRBJ2-5
d_gene: .
len: 11
abundance: .
v_gene: TRBV29-1
CDR3aa: CSVERLATQYF
CDR3nt: TGCAGCGTTGAAAGACTGGCCACCCAGTACTTC

j_gene: TRBJ2-5
d_gene: TRBD2
len: 14
abundance: .
v_gene: TRBV20-1
CDR3aa: CSAPRTSGTETQYF
CDR3nt: TGCAGTGCGCCTAGGACTAGCGGGACGGAGACCCAGTACTTC

j_gene: TRBJ2-5
d_gene: TRBD1
len: 16
abundance: .
v_gene: TRBV12-3/TRBV12-4
CDR3aa: CASSFWGQGPQETQYF
CDR3nt: TGTGCCAGCAGTTTTTGGGGACAGGGCCCCCAAGAGACCCAGTACTTC

j_gene: TRBJ2-5
d_gene: .
len: 12
abundance: .
v_gene: TRBV12-3/TRBV12-4
CDR3aa: CASRGTGRTQYF
CDR3nt: TGTGCCAGCAGGGGGACTGGGCGGACCCAGTACTTC

j_gene: TRBJ1-2
d_gene: TRBD1
len: 15
abundance: .
v_gene: TRBV5-1
CDR3aa: CASSTGTGRFDGYTF
CDR3nt: TGCGCCAGCAGCACAGGGACAGGGAGGTTTGATGGCTACACCTTC

j_gene: TRBJ2-3
d_gene: TRBD2
len: 16
abundance: few
v_gene: TRBV5-5
CDR3aa: CASSFKLADLTDTQYF
CDR3nt: TGTGCCAGCAGCTTCAAACTAGCGGACCTCACAGATACGCAGTATTTT

j_gene: TRBJ2-3
d_gene: .
len: 12
abundance: few
v_gene: TRBV6-6
CDR3aa: CASSYLVDTQYF
CDR3nt: TGTGCCAGCAGTTACCTAGTAGATACGCAGTATTTT

j_gene: TRBJ1-2
d_gene: TRBD1
len: 13
abundance: .
v_gene: TRBV18
CDR3aa: CASSSGQVYGYTF
CDR3nt: TGTGCCAGCTCCTCCGGACAGGTCTATGGCTACACCTTC

j_gene: TRBJ2-2
d_gene: TRBD1
len: 13
abundance: few
v_gene: TRBV20-1
CDR3aa: CSAQTGWAGELFF
CDR3nt: TGCAGTGCTCAGACAGGGTGGGCCGGGGAGCTGTTTTTT

j_gene: TRBJ2-1
d_gene: TRBD2
len: 18
abundance: .
v_gene: TRBV28
CDR3aa: CASSLYPSGAGGRNEQFF
CDR3nt: TGTGCCAGCAGTTTATATCCCTCAGGGGCGGGAGGTCGAAATGAGCAGTTCTTC

j_gene: TRBJ1-5
d_gene: TRBD1
len: 14
abundance: .
v_gene: TRBV5-1
CDR3aa: CASSVGQAGQPQHF
CDR3nt: TGCGCCAGCAGCGTGGGACAGGCCGGGCAGCCCCAGCATTTT

j_gene: TRBJ2-7
d_gene: .
len: 15
abundance: .
v_gene: TRBV28
CDR3aa: CASSFTDGCHYEQYF
CDR3nt: TGTGCCAGCAGCTTTACGGACGGATGCCACTACGAGCAGTACTTC

j_gene: TRBJ2-4
d_gene: .
len: 16
abundance: .
v_gene: TRBV5-1
CDR3aa: CASSPEAVLAKNIQYF
CDR3nt: TGCGCCAGCAGCCCTGAAGCGGTACTAGCCAAAAACATTCAGTACTTC

j_gene: TRBJ1-2
d_gene: .
len: 15
abundance: .
v_gene: TRBV20-1
CDR3aa: CSASLIPVSDYGYTF
CDR3nt: TGCAGTGCTAGCCTTATCCCCGTGAGCGACTATGGCTACACCTTC

j_gene: TRBJ1-1
d_gene: .
len: 15
abundance: .
v_gene: TRBV25-1
CDR3aa: CASSRRDGVNTEAFF
CDR3nt: TGTGCCAGCAGTAGACGGGACGGAGTGAACACTGAAGCTTTCTTT

j_gene: TRBJ2-2
d_gene: TRBD2
len: 16
abundance: many
v_gene: TRBV5-1
CDR3aa: CASSPGLAGVTGELFF
CDR3nt: TGTGCCAGCAGCCCGGGACTAGCGGGAGTTACCGGGGAGCTGTTTTTT

j_gene: TRBJ2-7
d_gene: .
len: 13
abundance: many
v_gene: TRBV10-3
CDR3aa: CAITDTSSYEQYF
CDR3nt: TGTGCCATCACCGACACGAGCTCCTACGAGCAGTACTTC

j_gene: TRBJ1-5
d_gene: .
len: 13
abundance: few
v_gene: TRBV28
CDR3aa: CASGTNSNQPQHF
CDR3nt: TGTGCCAGCGGGACAAATAGCAATCAGCCCCAGCATTTT

j_gene: TRBJ2-7
d_gene: .
len: 11
abundance: .
v_gene: TRBV20-1
CDR3aa: CSASASYEQYF
CDR3nt: TGCAGTGCTAGTGCGTCCTACGAGCAGTACTTC

j_gene: TRBJ2-1
d_gene: .
len: 14
abundance: .
v_gene: TRBV2
CDR3aa: CASSGSGTYNEQFF
CDR3nt: TGTGCCAGCAGCGGTAGCGGCACCTACAATGAGCAGTTCTTC